A single sample is the source of the 28 T cell receptor beta chains below, sequenced in a study of shared clonotypes between healthy human individuals. Generated by immunoSEQ multiplex PCR, the TCRdb table keeps only in-frame clones and is missing some. The sample comprises a few million clones, under 95% of which are singletons, and 0.37% rests with the top ten. Sequencing was carried out using naive CD4+ T cells from PBMCs. Subset meaning: CD45RA+ positively selected. The receptors shown here come from a young man in good health. Some clones in this sample may be carry-over from other donors' samples.

The J gene is TRBJ2-7, the V gene TRBV29-1; the match to TRBD2 covers 8 bases. Germline CDR1 and CDR2: SQVTM and ANQGSEA. This CDR3 is 14 amino acids long. Trimming removed 7 bases from V and 4 bases from J; junction bases left unmatched: 12. The CDR3 here is CSARGTSMPYEQYF. Here the CDR3 DNA reads TGCAGCGCCCGCGGGACTAGTATGCCTTACGAGCAGTACTTC.

This clone has a single count. The J gene is TRBJ1-5, the V gene TRBV7-2, with 9 nucleotides matching TRBD1. V was clipped by 5 bases and J by 3 bases; unmatched bases: 8. CDR1 is SGHTA, CDR2 FQGNSA, per germline. The CDR3 loop spans 16 amino acids. CDR3 amino acids: CASSRDRVPHNQPQHF. The CDR3 DNA reads TGTGCCAGCAGCAGGGACAGGGTCCCCCACAATCAGCCCCAGCATTTT. Together with reference TRBV7-2 and TRBJ1-5, the CDR3 gives the full variable domain: GAGVSQSPSNKVTEKGKDVELRCDPISGHTALYWYRQSLGQGLEFLIYFQGNSAPDKSGLPSDRFSAERTGGSVSTLTIQRTQQEDSAVYLCASSRDRVPHNQPQHFGDGTRLSIL.

CDR3 sequence: CASSDSATANYGYTF. CDR3 DNA sequence: TGTGCCAGCAGTGATTCCGCGACAGCTAACTATGGCTACACCTTC. The chain joins TRBV6-4 to TRBJ1-2; D might be TRBD1 (5 bases). Germline V gene data show CDR1 as MRHNA and CDR2 as SNTAGT. The CDR3 contains 15 residues. Trimming removed 3 bases from V and 0 bases from J, with 11 bases in between.

Regarding this clone: The sample has other DNA sequences that encode this CDR3 too. The chain couples TRBV6-5 to TRBJ2-5, with TRBD2 as a possible D gene (6 bases). The germline V and J ends were trimmed by 0 bases and 2 bases, with 7 bases remaining between them. Germline V gives CDR1 MNHEY, CDR2 SVGAGI. The length of the CDR3 is 14 residues. CDR3 sequence (DNA): TGTGCCAGCAGTTACTCCGGGGGTCAAGAGACCCAGTACTTC. This sequence encodes CASSYSGGQETQYF.

The chain links TRBV10-2 to TRBJ2-3, with 10 bases lining up with TRBD2. The ends lost 1 base at V and 1 base at J; junction bases unmatched: 2. Germline loops: CDR1 WSHSY, CDR2 SAAADI. CDR3 length: 16 amino acids. CDR3 protein: CASSELGLARTDTQYF. CDR3 DNA sequence: TGCGCCAGCAGTGAGTTGGGACTAGCGCGCACAGATACGCAGTATTTT.

The chain couples TRBV5-1 to TRBJ2-1, with 11 positions matching TRBD2. The length of the CDR3 is 15 residues. Germline loops: CDR1 SGHRS, CDR2 YFSETQ. The junction had 9 bases not matched to a gene; V was cut back by 5 bases and J by 8 bases. The CDR3 DNA follows: TGCGCCAGCAGATTACTAGCGGGAGTGGCAGATGAGCAGTTCTTC. Its protein is CASRLLAGVADEQFF.

This clone is a singleton in its sample. The chain employs TRBV5-1 and TRBJ1-5; D gene unclear. The CDR3 spans 15 residues. V was trimmed by 1 base and J by 0 bases, leaving 8 bases between them. Germline CDR1 reads SGHRS; CDR2 reads YFSETQ. The CDR3 spells CASSLSGDSNQPQHF. The CDR3 DNA is TGCGCCAGCAGCTTGTCTGGGGATAGCAATCAGCCCCAGCATTTT.

The V gene is TRBV2, the J gene TRBJ2-3; maybe TRBD1 (6 bases). V was clipped by 9 bases and J by 6 bases, with 13 bases between them. The CDR3 contains 12 residues. CDR1 and CDR2 from the germline V gene are SNHLY and FYNNEI. CDR3 sequence (DNA): TGTGCCAGTGGGGGCGAACGGGATACGCAGTATTTT. It is translated as CASGGERDTQYF.

The chain is built from TRBV4-1 and TRBJ2-1; no clear D gene. Germline values: CDR1 MGHRA, CDR2 YSYEKL. The CDR3 extends over 14 amino acids. Trimming stripped 4 bases from V and 8 bases from J, with 15 bases between. In DNA form, the CDR3 reads TGCGCCAGCAGCCGGTCCCCTAGTGGCGATGAGCAGTTCTTC. It translates to CASSRSPSGDEQFF.

This chain uses TRBV5-1 with TRBJ2-1, with D tentatively TRBD2 (6 bases). The CDR3 contains 14 residues. V was clipped by 2 bases and J by 8 bases, with 14 bases between them. Germline lookup yields CDR1 SGHRS and CDR2 YFSETQ. The CDR3: CASSLAGPDDEQFF. CDR3 DNA sequence: TGCGCCAGCAGCTTAGCGGGCCCGGACGATGAGCAGTTCTTC.

This clone was detected once. The rearrangement joins TRBV18 to TRBJ2-1, with a tentative D call TRBD2 (6 bases). V lost 0 bases and J 2 bases, leaving 11 bases between the germline ends. CDR3 length: 16 amino acids. CDR1 and CDR2 (germline): KGHSH, LQKENI. The CDR3 loop is CASSPPRAGPYNEQFF. DNA for the CDR3: TGTGCCAGCTCACCACCACGGGCGGGACCCTACAATGAGCAGTTCTTC. The full variable domain, completed using reference TRBV18 and TRBJ2-1, is NAGVMQNPRHLVRRRGQEARLRCSPMKGHSHVYWYRQLPEEGLKFMVYLQKENIIDESGMPKERFSAEFPKEGPSILRIQQVVRGDSAAYFCASSPPRAGPYNEQFFGPGTRLTVL.

This clone was seen only a few times. The chain is built from TRBV28 and TRBJ1-1; D gene uncertain. Germline assignment: CDR1 MDHEN and CDR2 SYDVKM. The CDR3 loop spans 16 amino acids. V was clipped by 4 bases and J by 1 base, with 16 bases between them. CDR3 residues: CASSSTAGRRNTEAFF. In nucleotides, the CDR3 is TGTGCCAGCAGTTCGACCGCCGGACGGAGGAACACTGAAGCTTTCTTT.

The chain is built from TRBV11-2 and TRBJ2-3, with D possibly TRBD2 on 5 matching bases. CDR1 SGHAT and CDR2 FQNNGV come from the germline V gene. The CDR3 is 15 amino acids. Between the trimmed V and J ends, which lost 5 bases and 1 base, there was a span of 13 bases. This chain's CDR3 is CASSPGQRGTDTQYF. CDR3 nucleotides: TGTGCCAGCAGCCCCGGCCAGAGGGGCACAGATACGCAGTATTTT.

The chain joins TRBV2 to TRBJ1-1; 8 positions agree with TRBD1. With V trimmed by 8 bases and J by 4 bases, 6 bases remained unmatched. Germline assignment: CDR1 SNHLY and CDR2 FYNNEI. This CDR3 is 13 amino acids long. CDR3 nucleotide sequence: TGTGCCAGCGGCGGGACAGGAGGCACTGAAGCTTTCTTT. Protein sequence: CASGGTGGTEAFF.

This clone was observed a few times. V usage is TRBV10-1 and J usage is TRBJ1-2; 11 bases align to TRBD1. CDR1 is WNHNN and CDR2 is SYGVQD in the germline V gene (reference sequence). CDR3 length equals 16 residues. With V trimmed by 6 bases and J by 2 bases, 8 bases remained unmatched. CDR3 residues: CASRSDRGLLNYGYTF. DNA for the CDR3: TGCGCCAGCAGATCGGACAGGGGGCTCTTGAACTATGGCTACACCTTC.

This clone is a singleton in its sample. CDR3 protein: CAWSVRPGGNGNTEAFF. CDR3 in DNA: TGTGCCTGGAGTGTACGGCCAGGGGGTAACGGGAACACTGAAGCTTTCTTT. This sequence joins TRBV30 and TRBJ1-1; TRBD1 matches at 7 bases. The junction had 11 bases not matched to a gene; V was cut back by 0 bases and J by 1 base. This CDR3 spans 17 amino acids. Germline CDR1 GTSNPN, CDR2 SVGIG (reference sequence).

This clone was recorded once. This chain links TRBV9 with TRBJ2-1; 8 bases are a match to TRBD2. CDR1 SGDLS and CDR2 YYNGEE come from the germline V gene. The length of the CDR3 is 15 residues. With 2 bases clipped from V and 5 bases from J, the junction kept 6 bases outside the gene matches. The CDR3 DNA sequence: TGTGCCAGCAGCGTTTTAGCGGGATTCAACAATGAGCAGTTCTTC. As protein: CASSVLAGFNNEQFF. The entire variable domain, with the rest obtained from reference TRBV9 and TRBJ2-1, is as follows: DSGVTQTPKHLITATGQRVTLRCSPRSGDLSVYWYQQSLDQGLQFLIQYYNGEERAKGNILERFSAQQFPDLHSELNLSSLELGDSALYFCASSVLAGFNNEQFFGPGTRLTVL.

The rearrangement uses TRBV6-5 and TRBJ2-5; D is undetermined. V lost 6 bases to trimming and J lost 5 bases, with 13 bases between them. The CDR3 contains 13 residues. Germline V gene data show CDR1 as MNHEY and CDR2 as SVGAGI. The CDR3: CASSPRVLETQYF. The CDR3 nucleotides are TGTGCCAGCAGCCCTAGGGTTCTGGAGACCCAGTACTTC.

For this clone: The same CDR3 also results from other DNA sequences found in this sample. The CDR3 loop is CASSVASGTDTQYF. The CDR3 DNA is TGTGCCAGCAGCGTAGCTAGCGGCACAGATACGCAGTATTTT. The chain is built from TRBV9 and TRBJ2-3; D is possibly TRBD2 (6 bases). The CDR3 has 14 residues. The germline gives CDR1 SGDLS, CDR2 YYNGEE. V lost 0 bases, J lost 1 base, and 6 bases lay in between.

The rearrangement links TRBV6-1 to TRBJ2-5; D may be TRBD1 or TRBD2 (6 bases each). V was trimmed by 1 base and J by 6 bases, leaving 12 bases between them. Germline values: CDR1 MNHNS, CDR2 SASEGT. The CDR3 runs 14 residues. The CDR3, as DNA: TGTGCCAGCAGTGAAGAGGGGGGTCGGAAGACCCAGTACTTC. Translated: CASSEEGGRKTQYF.

The rearrangement uses TRBV7-9 and TRBJ2-7; D could derive from TRBD1 or TRBD2 (5 bases each). The CDR3 has 12 amino acids. V was trimmed by 3 bases and J by 6 bases, leaving 9 bases between them. Germline lookup yields CDR1 SEHNR and CDR2 FQNEAQ (reference sequence). The CDR3 protein is CASSFGTGEQYF. The CDR3 DNA reads as TGTGCCAGCAGCTTTGGGACCGGCGAGCAGTACTTC.

The DNA of the CDR3 is TGCGCCAGCAGCTTGACCCCTACGACAGTGAACACCGGGGAGCTGTTTTTT. Amino acid sequence: CASSLTPTTVNTGELFF. The chain uses TRBV5-1 and TRBJ2-2, with D tentatively TRBD1 (5 bases). Germline V gives CDR1 SGHRS, CDR2 YFSETQ. Trimming left V 1 base short and J 1 base short, with 14 bases between. This CDR3 spans 17 amino acids. Full variable domain (missing parts from reference TRBV5-1 and TRBJ2-2): KAGVTQTPRYLIKTRGQQVTLSCSPISGHRSVSWYQQTPGQGLQFLFEYFSETQRNKGNFPGRFSGRQFSNSRSEMNVSTLELGDSALYLCASSLTPTTVNTGELFFGEGSRLTVL.

The chain uses TRBV27 and TRBJ2-4; D remains unclear. Germline V CDR1 and CDR2: MNHEY, SMNVEV (reference sequence). The V and J ends lost 2 bases and 9 bases respectively, with 17 bases between them. The CDR3 spans 15 residues. The CDR3 bases are TGTGCCAGCAGTTTAAATTCCGGGCTGGCGGTCATTCAGTACTTC. It translates to CASSLNSGLAVIQYF.

The rearrangement links TRBV7-2 to TRBJ2-7, with TRBD1 matching 10 bases. V shed 4 bases and J 0 bases; nucleotides not matched to a gene: 3. The CDR3 length is 15 residues. CDR1 is SGHTA and CDR2 is FQGNSA in the germline V gene. Here the CDR3 reads CASSSGTGVSYEQYF. In DNA form, the CDR3 reads TGTGCCAGCAGCTCAGGGACAGGGGTCTCCTACGAGCAGTACTTC.

This chain joins TRBV7-9 and TRBJ2-7, with D possibly matching TRBD1 (6 bases). CDR1 is SEHNR, CDR2 FQNEAQ, per germline (reference sequence). V gave up 5 bases and J gave up 1 base, with 15 bases separating them. The CDR3 is 15 amino acids. CDR3 coding DNA: TGTGCCAGCAGCAAACTACGGGACACTTCCTACGAGCAGTACTTC. Its protein product is CASSKLRDTSYEQYF.

The V and J genes are TRBV5-6 and TRBJ1-1, with 8 bases that match TRBD1. Losses at the gene ends were 4 bases for V and 5 bases for J; bases not matched to a gene: 10. The germline CDR1 and CDR2 sequences are SGHDT and YYEEEE. CDR3 size: 15 residues. This CDR3 is CASSPTGAGRTEAFF. The DNA for the CDR3 is TGTGCCAGCAGCCCGACAGGGGCGGGTCGGACTGAAGCTTTCTTT.

The V call is TRBV7-3, the J call TRBJ2-3; 10 bases align to TRBD2. CDR1 and CDR2 from the germline V gene are SGHTA and FQGTGA. J was trimmed by 6 bases and V by 1 base; bases with no gene match: 1. The CDR3 has 14 residues. The CDR3 coding sequence is TGTGCCAGCAGCTTAAATAGCGGGAGGGATACGCAGTATTTT. Protein sequence: CASSLNSGRDTQYF.

V gene TRBV6-5 combines with J gene TRBJ2-7; either TRBD1 or TRBD2 may fit D (5 bases each). V was cut by 3 bases and J by 8 bases, with 11 bases left in between. The CDR3 is made up of 12 amino acids. CDR1 and CDR2 from the germline V gene are MNHEY and SVGAGI. The CDR3 sequence: CASSYGQGQQYF. CDR3 nucleotide sequence: TGTGCCAGCAGTTATGGTCAGGGACAGCAGTACTTC.